The 2 T cell receptor beta chains below all came from one sample that was sequenced in a study of blood T cell repertoires in COVID-19. Profiling relied on immunoSEQ multiplex PCR, and the TCRdb table lists in-frame clones only, not all of them. Among more than 200,000 clones, approximately 91% were seen once, and the ten largest hold 2% to 2.5%. The sequenced sample was peripheral blood. Receptors originate from a woman aged 40 to 50 who had recovered from COVID-19.

The chain is built from TRBV27 and TRBJ1-2; the D is unclear. In germline, CDR1 is MNHEY, CDR2 SMNVEV (reference sequence). Trimming took off 2 bases at V and 2 bases at J, with 9 bases between the two ends. The CDR3 runs 14 residues. CDR3 in DNA: TGTGCCAGCAGTTTAAAGGGCGGGAACTATGGCTACACCTTC. It translates to CASSLKGGNYGYTF.

This clone came up once. The chain combines TRBV29-1 with TRBJ1-2; 8 bases match TRBD1. The germline V gene has CDR1 SQVTM and CDR2 ANQGSEA. CDR3 size: 16 residues. V lost 4 bases and J lost 2; bases outside the gene matches: 12. In DNA, the CDR3 is TGCAGCGTTGCCCAGGGGGCCCCACCCAAAAACTATGGCTACACCTTC. It codes for CSVAQGAPPKNYGYTF.